The present T cell receptor (beta chain) was sequenced within a study of blood T cell repertoires in COVID-19. Study details: Sites in the United States, Italy and Spain provided acute and convalescent COVID-19 samples. PBMCs, B-cell-depleted T cells, or T cells were the source of the cDNA or gDNA that made up the material.

Per the original methods: Nucleated cell counts were estimated from reference gene primer amplification. Data came from immunoSEQ multiplex PCR; TCRdb stores just in-frame clones and leaves some out. The V and J calls and the clone size are those of that table, but D and trimming were determined from the DNA. The profile covers about 400,000 clones, with roughly 85% appearing a single time and roughly 1.4% taken by the ten largest. V trimming: 5 bases; J trimming: 8 bases; junction bases outside the gene matches: 16. The CDR3 loop spans 16 amino acids. CDR1 is SGHDT and CDR2 is YYEEEE in the germline V gene. This clone was detected a few times.

The gene calls are TRBV5-6 and TRBJ1-2; TRBD1 matches at 9 bases. The sequence was obtained from a woman aged 30 to 39 with active or convalescent COVID-19. Sequencing was performed on peripheral blood. CDR3 sequence: CASRLTIRTGVDGYTF. DNA of the CDR3: TGTGCCAGCAGATTGACCATCCGGACAGGGGTAGACGGCTACACCTTC.